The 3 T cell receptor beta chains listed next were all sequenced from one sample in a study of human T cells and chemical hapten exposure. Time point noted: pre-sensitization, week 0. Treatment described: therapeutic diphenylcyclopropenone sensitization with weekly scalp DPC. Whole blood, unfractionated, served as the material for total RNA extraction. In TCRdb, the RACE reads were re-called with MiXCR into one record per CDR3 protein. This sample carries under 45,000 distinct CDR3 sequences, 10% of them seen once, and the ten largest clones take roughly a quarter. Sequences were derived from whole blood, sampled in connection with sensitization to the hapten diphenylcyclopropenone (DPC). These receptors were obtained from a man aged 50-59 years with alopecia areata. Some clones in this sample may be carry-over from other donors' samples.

The CDR3 DNA reads TGTGCCAGCAGTTACCGGGACAGATACTACGAGCAGTACTTC. Translation gives CASSYRDRYYEQYF. The chain recombines TRBV12-3 or TRBV12-4 with TRBJ2-7; TRBD1 aligns across 7 bases. This CDR3 has 14 residues. V dropped 4 bases and J dropped 3; count of bases not matched to a gene: 6.

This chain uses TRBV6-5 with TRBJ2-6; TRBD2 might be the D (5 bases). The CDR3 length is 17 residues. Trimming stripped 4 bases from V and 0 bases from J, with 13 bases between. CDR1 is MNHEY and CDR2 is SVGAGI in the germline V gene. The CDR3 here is CASSSQEVRSGANVLTF. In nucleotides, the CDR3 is TGTGCCAGCAGTTCTCAGGAGGTCCGCTCTGGGGCCAACGTCCTGACTTTC.

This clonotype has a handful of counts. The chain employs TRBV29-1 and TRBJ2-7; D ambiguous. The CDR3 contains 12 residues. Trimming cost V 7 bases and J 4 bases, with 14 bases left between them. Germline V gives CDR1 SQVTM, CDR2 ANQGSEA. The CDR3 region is CSARLSDYEQYF. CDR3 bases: TGCAGCGCCAGGTTGTCCGATTACGAGCAGTACTTC.